This T cell receptor (beta chain) was sequenced for a study of CD8 T cells in Susac syndrome. Reverse transcription used roughly 0.45 to 1 ug RNA and random hexamers. TCRdb reprocessed the immunoSEQ multiplex PCR reads with MiXCR, giving one entry per CDR3 protein. The repertoire includes some 190,000 distinct CDR3 sequences, approximately 94% of them detected once, and about 0.1% sits in the top ten. Germline V gives CDR1 MGHDK, CDR2 SYGVNS. V dropped 6 bases and J dropped 8; count of bases not matched to a gene: 7. The CDR3 covers 14 residues. Sequences were obtained from CD4+ T cells from PBMCs. The receptor's source is a human donor in good health. V and J are TRBV25-1 and TRBJ2-1; 10 nucleotides match TRBD2. CDR3 DNA: TGTGCCAGCAGGGCTAGCGGGAGAAGCGATGAGCAGTTCTTC. It yields the protein CASRASGRSDEQFF.